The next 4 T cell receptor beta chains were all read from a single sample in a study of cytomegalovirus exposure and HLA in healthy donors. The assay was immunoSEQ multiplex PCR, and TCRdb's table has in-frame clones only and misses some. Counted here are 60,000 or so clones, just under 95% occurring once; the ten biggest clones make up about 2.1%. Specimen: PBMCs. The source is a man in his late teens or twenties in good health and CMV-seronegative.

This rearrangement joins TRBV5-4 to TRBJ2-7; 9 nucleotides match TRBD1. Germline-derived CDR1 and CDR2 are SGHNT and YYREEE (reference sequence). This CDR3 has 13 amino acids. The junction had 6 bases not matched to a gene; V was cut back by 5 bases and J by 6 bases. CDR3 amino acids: CASRWDRAGEQYF. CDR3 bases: TGTGCCAGCAGATGGGACAGGGCGGGCGAGCAGTACTTC. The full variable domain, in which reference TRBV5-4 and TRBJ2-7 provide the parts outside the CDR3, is ETGVTQSPTHLIKTRGQQVTLRCSSQSGHNTVSWYQQALGQGPQFIFQYYREEENGRGNFPPRFSGLQFPNYSSELNVNALELDDSALYLCASRWDRAGEQYFGPGTRLTVT.

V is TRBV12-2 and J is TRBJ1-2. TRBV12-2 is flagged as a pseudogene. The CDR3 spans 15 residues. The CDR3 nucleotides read TGTGCAAGTCGCTTAGGTCCCAGCGTAAACTATGGCTACACCTTC. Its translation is CASRLGPSVNYGYTF.

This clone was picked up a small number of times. This CDR3 is CAIGTQGARGYTF. The DNA of the CDR3 is TGTGCCATAGGCACCCAGGGGGCGCGTGGCTACACCTTC. The rearrangement joins TRBV28 to TRBJ1-2; 8 nucleotides agree with TRBD1. The J segment lost 7 bases and the V segment lost 10 bases, leaving 11 bases of the junction unmatched. CDR3 length: 13 residues. Germline lookup yields CDR1 MDHEN and CDR2 SYDVKM.

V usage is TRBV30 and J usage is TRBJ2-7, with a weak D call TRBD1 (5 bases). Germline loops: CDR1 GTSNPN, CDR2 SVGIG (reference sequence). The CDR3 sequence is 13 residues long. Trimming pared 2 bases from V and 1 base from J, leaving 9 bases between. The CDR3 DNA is TGTGCCTGGAGTCTCGCAGGGTCCTACGAGCAGTACTTC. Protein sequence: CAWSLAGSYEQYF.